This TCR beta chain was retrieved from a study of spatial heterogeneity in lung cancer. The sample's time point: sample taken at primary tumor resection. A total of approximately 77 untreated early-stage non-small cell lung cancer patients served as donors. The input material, whole RNA from tumor, nontumor lung or frozen PBMC, was sequenced unsorted. Every TCR cDNA molecule bore a unique molecular identifier. MiXCR was run by TCRdb on the 5' RACE reads, yielding one entry per CDR3 protein. The table shows 6,200 or so distinct CDR3 sequences, with about 17% occurring only once. The length of the CDR3 is 16 residues. Germline CDR1 and CDR2: LNHNV and YYDKDF (reference sequence). Deletions cut 2 bases from V and 0 bases from J, with 14 bases between.

This sequence originates from a male donor with early-stage non-small cell lung cancer. This specimen consisted of normal lung tissue next to the tumor, obtained at surgery. The chain recombines TRBV15 with TRBJ2-7; D is possibly TRBD2 (6 bases). This CDR3 reads CATSRSSAGPSYEQYF. The CDR3, as DNA: TGTGCCACCAGCAGAAGTTCGGCGGGACCCTCCTACGAGCAGTACTTC. The entire variable domain, with the rest obtained from reference TRBV15 and TRBJ2-7, is as follows: DAMVIQNPRYQVTQFGKPVTLSCSQTLNHNVMYWYQQKSSQAPKLLFHYYDKDFNNEADTPDNFQSRRPNTSFCFLDIRSPGLGDTAMYLCATSRSSAGPSYEQYFGPGTRLTVT.